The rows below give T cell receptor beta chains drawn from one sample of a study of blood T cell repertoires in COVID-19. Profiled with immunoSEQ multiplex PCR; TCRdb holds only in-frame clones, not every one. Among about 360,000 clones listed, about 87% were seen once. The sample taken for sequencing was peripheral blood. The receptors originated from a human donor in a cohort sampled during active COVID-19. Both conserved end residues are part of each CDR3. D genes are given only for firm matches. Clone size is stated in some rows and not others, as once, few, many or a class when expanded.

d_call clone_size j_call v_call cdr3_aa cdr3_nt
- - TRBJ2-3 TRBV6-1 CASSEALVGDTQYF TGTGCCAGCAGTGAAGCCCTAGTAGGCGATACGCAGTATTTT
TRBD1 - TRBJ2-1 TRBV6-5 CASSRDRVKFF TGTGCCAGCAGTCGGGACAGGGTCAAGTTCTTC
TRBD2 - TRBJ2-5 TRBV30 CAWTLLRGRSGTQYF TGTGCCTGGACCCTACTTCGCGGGAGGAGCGGGACCCAGTACTTC
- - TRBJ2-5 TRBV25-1 CASSAISPAHYFEETQYF TGTGCCAGCAGTGCCATCTCCCCGGCCCACTATTTTGAAGAGACCCAGTACTTC
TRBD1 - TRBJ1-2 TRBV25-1 CASSQGGHYGYTF TGTGCCAGCAGTCAAGGGGGCCACTATGGCTACACCTTC
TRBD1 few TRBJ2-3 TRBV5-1 CASSRGQGSVTDTQYF TGCGCCAGCAGCAGGGGACAGGGGAGCGTAACAGATACGCAGTATTTT
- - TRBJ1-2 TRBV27 CASSLGYPNYGYTF TGTGCCAGCAGTTTGGGCTACCCTAACTATGGCTACACCTTC
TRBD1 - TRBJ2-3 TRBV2 CASSIDQGGTDTQYF TGTGCCAGCAGTATCGACCAGGGGGGCACAGATACGCAGTATTTT
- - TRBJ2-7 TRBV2 CASSQEVYEQYF TGTGCCAGCAGCCAGGAGGTCTACGAGCAGTACTTC
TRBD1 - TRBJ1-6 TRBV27 CASSDKTGYNSPLHF TGTGCCAGCAGTGATAAGACAGGGTATAATTCACCCCTCCACTTT
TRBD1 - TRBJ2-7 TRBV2 CAITWDRRYEQYF TGTGCCATCACGTGGGACAGGAGGTACGAGCAGTACTTC
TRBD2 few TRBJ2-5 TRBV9 CASSFRGGETQYF TGTGCCAGCAGCTTTCGGGGGGGGGAGACCCAGTACTTC
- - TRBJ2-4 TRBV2 CASNRRLKNIQYF TGTGCCAGCAATAGGAGGCTCAAAAACATTCAGTACTTC
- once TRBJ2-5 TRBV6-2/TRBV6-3 CASSYPLSAGTQYF TGTGCCAGCAGTTACCCCCTCTCGGCAGGGACCCAGTACTTC
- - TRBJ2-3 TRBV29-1 CSFLADTPYTDTQYF TGCAGCTTCCTGGCGGATACACCCTACACAGATACGCAGTATTTT
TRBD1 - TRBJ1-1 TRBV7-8 CASSLTRGLGDTEAFF TGTGCCAGCAGCTTGACTAGGGGGCTGGGGGACACTGAAGCTTTCTTT
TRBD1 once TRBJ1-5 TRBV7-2 CASSLDRGQDQPQHF TGTGCCAGCAGCTTAGACAGGGGTCAGGATCAGCCCCAGCATTTT
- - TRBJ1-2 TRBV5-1 CASSTGGTSNYGYTF TGCGCCAGCAGCACCGGGGGTACCTCTAACTATGGCTACACCTTC
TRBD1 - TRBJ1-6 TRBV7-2 CASSSRQGRRSPLHF TGTGCCAGCAGCTCGCGACAGGGTCGAAGGTCACCCCTCCACTTT
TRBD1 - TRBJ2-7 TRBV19 CASSRGQGLYEQYF TGTGCCAGTAGTAGGGGACAGGGTCTCTACGAGCAGTACTTC
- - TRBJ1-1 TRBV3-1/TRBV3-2 CASSQDQGKPTEAFF TGTGCCAGCAGCCAAGATCAGGGGAAGCCCACTGAAGCTTTCTTT
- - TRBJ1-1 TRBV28 CASSLKGKNTEAFF TGTGCCAGCAGTTTAAAGGGGAAGAACACTGAAGCTTTCTTT
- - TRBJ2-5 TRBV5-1 CASSRSPTRRLYQETQYF TGCGCCAGCAGCAGATCCCCTACTAGGCGGCTTTACCAAGAGACCCAGTACTTC
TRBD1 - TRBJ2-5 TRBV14 CASSPIGQGKETQYF TGTGCCAGCAGCCCGATAGGACAGGGTAAAGAGACCCAGTACTTC
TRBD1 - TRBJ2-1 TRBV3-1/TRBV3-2 CASTPREQGAWDEQFF TGTGCCAGCACCCCTCGAGAGCAGGGGGCTTGGGATGAGCAGTTCTTC
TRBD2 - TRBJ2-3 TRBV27 CASSLVTSGGAGTQYF TGTGCCAGCAGTTTGGTCACTAGCGGAGGGGCGGGCACGCAGTATTTT
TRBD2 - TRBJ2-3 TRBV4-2 CASSQDPTSGSSPDTQYF TGTGCCAGCAGCCAAGATCCGACTAGCGGGAGCTCTCCAGATACGCAGTATTTT
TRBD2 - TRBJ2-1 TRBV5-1 CASSWSSTSVSYNEQFF TGCGCCAGCAGCTGGTCCTCGACTAGCGTCTCCTACAATGAGCAGTTCTTC
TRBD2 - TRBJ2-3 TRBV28 CASSFLTSGRADTQYF TGTGCCAGCAGTTTTTTGACTAGCGGGAGAGCAGATACGCAGTATTTT
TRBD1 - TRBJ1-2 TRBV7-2 CASSPVGTGVLNYGYTF TGTGCCAGCAGCCCCGTCGGGACAGGGGTACTTAACTATGGCTACACCTTC
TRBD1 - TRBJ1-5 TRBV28 CASRRDSLLLRNQPQHF TGTGCCAGCAGGAGGGACAGTCTACTCCTTCGAAACCAGCCCCAGCATTTT
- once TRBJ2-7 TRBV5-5 CASSSTGNWDSYEQYF TGTGCCAGCAGCTCCACAGGGAATTGGGATTCCTACGAGCAGTACTTC
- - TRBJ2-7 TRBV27 CASSPGTSPSYEQYF TGTGCCAGCAGTCCGGGGACTTCTCCATCCTACGAGCAGTACTTC
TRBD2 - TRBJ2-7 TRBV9 CASSGLAGATDEQYF TGTGCCAGCAGCGGACTAGCGGGGGCGACCGACGAGCAGTACTTC
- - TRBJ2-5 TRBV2 CASSIDRGGETQYF TGTGCCAGCAGTATAGACAGGGGAGGGGAGACCCAGTACTTC
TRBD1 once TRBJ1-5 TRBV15 CATSGGQVYQPQHF TGTGCCACCAGCGGGGGACAGGTGTATCAGCCCCAGCATTTT
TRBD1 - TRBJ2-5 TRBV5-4 CASSLVQGAGETQYF TGTGCCAGCAGCTTGGTACAGGGGGCTGGAGAGACCCAGTACTTC
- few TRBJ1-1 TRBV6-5 CASSWGINTEAFF TGTGCCAGCAGCTGGGGCATCAACACTGAAGCTTTCTTT
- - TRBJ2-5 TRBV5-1 CASSPGGSVEETQYF TGCGCCAGCAGCCCGGGGGGCAGTGTGGAAGAGACCCAGTACTTC
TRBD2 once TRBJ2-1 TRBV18 CASSRSSGREVIEQFF TGTGCCAGCTCACGAAGTAGCGGGAGGGAGGTTATTGAGCAGTTCTTC
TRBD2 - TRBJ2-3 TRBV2 CASSGGSGGARTQYF TGTGCCAGCAGTGGAGGGAGCGGGGGGGCACGCACGCAGTATTTT
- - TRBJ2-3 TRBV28 CASDLGRADTQYF TGTGCCAGCGATCTGGGGCGCGCAGATACGCAGTATTTT
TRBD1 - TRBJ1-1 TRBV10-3 CAISGPDRYPEAFF TGTGCCATCAGTGGGCCGGACAGGTACCCTGAAGCTTTCTTT
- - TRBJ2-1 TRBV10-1 CASSDPGSPYNEQFF TGCGCCAGCAGTGATCCGGGTTCTCCCTACAATGAGCAGTTCTTC
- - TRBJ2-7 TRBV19 CASSMRRDPSYEQYF TGTGCCAGTAGTATGAGGCGGGATCCCTCCTACGAGCAGTACTTC
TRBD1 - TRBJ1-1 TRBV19 CASSIDGQGKDTEAFF TGTGCCAGTAGTATTGATGGACAGGGGAAGGACACTGAAGCTTTCTTT
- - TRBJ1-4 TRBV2 CASSEAIGGKLFF TGTGCCAGCAGTGAAGCGATCGGGGGAAAACTGTTTTTT
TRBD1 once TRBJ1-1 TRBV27 CASSFLGQVQNTEAFF TGTGCCAGCAGTTTCCTGGGACAGGTTCAGAACACTGAAGCTTTCTTT
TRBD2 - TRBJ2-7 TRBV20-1 CSGLAAYEQYF TGCAGTGGACTAGCGGCCTACGAGCAGTACTTC
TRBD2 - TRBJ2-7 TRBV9 CASSVGLAGGPLSYEQYF TGTGCCAGCAGCGTTGGGTTGGCGGGAGGGCCTCTCTCCTACGAGCAGTACTTC
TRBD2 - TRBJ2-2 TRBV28 CASRPLATGELFF TGTGCCAGCAGACCACTAGCGACCGGGGAGCTGTTTTTT
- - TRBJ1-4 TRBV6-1 CASSGGTYFSNEKLFF TGTGCCAGCAGTGGGGGGACATACTTTAGTAATGAAAAACTGTTTTTT
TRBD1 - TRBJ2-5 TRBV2 CASSDRGIETQYF TGTGCCAGCAGCGACAGGGGTATAGAGACCCAGTACTTC
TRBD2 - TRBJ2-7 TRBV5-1 CASSLVLAGGTYEQYF TGCGCCAGCAGCTTGGTGCTAGCGGGGGGAACCTACGAGCAGTACTTC
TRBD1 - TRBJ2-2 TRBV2 CASSFRQGDTGELFF TGTGCCAGCAGTTTCAGACAGGGAGACACCGGGGAGCTGTTTTTT
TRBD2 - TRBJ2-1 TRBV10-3 CAISESDQSGSPYNEQFF TGTGCCATCAGTGAGTCGGACCAAAGCGGGAGTCCCTACAATGAGCAGTTCTTC
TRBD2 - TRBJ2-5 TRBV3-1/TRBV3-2 CASSHLVQRGAEGTQYF TGTGCCAGCAGCCACTTGGTCCAGCGGGGGGCCGAGGGGACCCAGTACTTC
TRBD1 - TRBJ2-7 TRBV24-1 CATSETGAYEQYF TGTGCCACCAGTGAGACAGGGGCCTACGAGCAGTACTTC
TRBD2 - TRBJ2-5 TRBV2 CASTLLAGGETQYF TGTGCCAGCACCCTACTAGCGGGAGGAGAGACCCAGTACTTC
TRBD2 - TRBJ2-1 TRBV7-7 CASSYRLAGYNEQFF TGTGCTAGCAGCTATAGACTAGCGGGGTACAATGAGCAGTTCTTC